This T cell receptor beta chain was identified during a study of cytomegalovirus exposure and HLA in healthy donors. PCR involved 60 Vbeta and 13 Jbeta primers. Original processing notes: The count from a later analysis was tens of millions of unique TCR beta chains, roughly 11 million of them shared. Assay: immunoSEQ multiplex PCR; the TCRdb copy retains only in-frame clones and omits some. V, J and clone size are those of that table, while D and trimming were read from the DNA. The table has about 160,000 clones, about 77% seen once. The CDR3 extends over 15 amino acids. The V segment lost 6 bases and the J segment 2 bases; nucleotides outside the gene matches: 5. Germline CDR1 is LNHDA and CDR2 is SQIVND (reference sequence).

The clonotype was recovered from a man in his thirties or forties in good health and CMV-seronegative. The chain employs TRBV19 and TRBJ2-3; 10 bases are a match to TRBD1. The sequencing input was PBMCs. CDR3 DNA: TGTGCCAGTAGACTGGGACAGGGGTTCACAGATACGCAGTATTTT. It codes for CASRLGQGFTDTQYF.